The 9 T cell receptor beta chains below were found in one sample sequenced in a study of CXCR4 blockade with PD-1 therapy in pancreatic cancer. The protocol was immunoSEQ multiplex PCR, while the TCRdb copy is restricted to in-frame clones and leaves out a portion. The repertoire holds approximately 2,000 clones, with 45% to 70% as singletons. The specimen sequenced was tumor tissue. These receptors were collected from a human donor with pancreatic ductal adenocarcinoma.

The genes are TRBV9 and TRBJ2-7; 11 bases match TRBD1. CDR3 length equals 12 residues. V was clipped by 7 bases and J by 13 bases; unmatched bases: 10. In germline, CDR1 is SGDLS, CDR2 YYNGEE. In DNA form, the CDR3 reads TGTGCCAGCCGAGGGGACAGGGGGGAGTATTACTTC. It yields the protein CASRGDRGEYYF. Using reference TRBV9 and TRBJ2-7 for the parts outside the CDR3, the full variable domain is DSGVTQTPKHLITATGQRVTLRCSPRSGDLSVYWYQQSLDQGLQFLIQYYNGEERAKGNILERFSAQQFPDLHSELNLSSLELGDSALYFCASRGDRGEYYFGPGTRLTVT.

V usage is TRBV28 and J usage is TRBJ1-5, with a tentative D call TRBD1 (5 bases). The CDR3 totals 15 residues. Trimming shortened V by 5 bases and J by 3 bases, and 14 bases separated the two germline ends. Germline V gives CDR1 MDHEN, CDR2 SYDVKM. CDR3 sequence (DNA): TGTGCCAGCAGTGCCAGACAGACTATCAATCAGCCCCAGCATTTT. Its protein is CASSARQTINQPQHF.

The chain couples TRBV19 to TRBJ1-6, with TRBD1 as a possible D gene (6 bases). This CDR3 has 14 amino acids. The germline V and J ends were trimmed by 8 bases and 7 bases, with 15 bases remaining between them. Germline lookup yields CDR1 LNHDA and CDR2 SQIVND (reference sequence). CDR3 DNA sequence: TGTGCCAGTGAAGAAGGGGGTCTGAATTCACCCCTCCACTTT. Amino acid sequence: CASEEGGLNSPLHF.

This rearrangement joins TRBV29-1 to TRBJ2-3; tentatively, D is TRBD1 (5 bases). The CDR3 runs to 12 residues. Germline V gene sequence: CDR1 SQVTM, CDR2 ANQGSEA. The V gene lost 4 bases and the J gene lost 1 base, with 6 bases spanning the gap. The CDR3 reads CSVGQRTDTQYF. For the CDR3, the DNA is TGCAGCGTTGGACAGCGCACAGATACGCAGTATTTT.

The rearrangement links TRBV10-3 to TRBJ1-1, with D perhaps TRBD1 (6 bases). The V end was cut by 10 bases, the J end by 1 base, with 19 bases between. This CDR3 has 15 residues. The germline CDR1 and CDR2 sequences are ENHRY and SYGVKD. The CDR3 nucleotides read TGTGCCACCGTAAAAGACAGGAAGGAGAACACTGAAGCTTTCTTT. Translated: CATVKDRKENTEAFF.

This clone was found a few times. This sequence joins TRBV6-8 and TRBJ2-7; TRBD2 might be the D (7 bases). V lost 0 bases and J lost 3, with 15 bases in between. Germline V gene sequence: CDR1 MNHGY, CDR2 SAAAGT. This CDR3 region has 16 residues. The CDR3 here is CASSYSRGPGLYEQYF. The CDR3 DNA reads TGTGCCAGCAGTTACTCGCGGGGGCCGGGTCTCTACGAGCAGTACTTC.

As regards this clone: Sequence at one end of the junction differs from germline and may be a read error. V usage is TRBV6-8 and J usage is TRBJ2-6, with TRBD1 matching over 11 bases. Germline CDR1 MNHGY, CDR2 SAAAGT. This CDR3 is 18 amino acids long. The CDR3 sequence: CASSSGTGGFSGANVLTF. In DNA, the CDR3 is TGTGCTAGCAGTTCCGGGACAGGGGGTTTCTCTGGGGCCAACGTCCTGACTTTC.

The sample holds one count of this clone. This sequence joins TRBV18 and TRBJ2-1; D is unclear. CDR3 length: 15 amino acids. V gave up 2 bases and J gave up 1 base, with 9 bases separating them. Looked up from germline, CDR1 is KGHSH and CDR2 is LQKENI. The CDR3 is CASSPWANSYNEQFF. The CDR3 DNA is TGTGCCAGCTCACCATGGGCCAATTCCTACAATGAGCAGTTCTTC.

As to this clone: Relative to the germline gene, one junction end is altered; a read error may explain this. V usage is TRBV15 and J usage is TRBJ2-2; TRBD1 matches 8 bases. This CDR3 contains 17 residues. Per germline, CDR1 LNHNV and CDR2 YYDKDF (reference sequence). CDR3 bases: TGTGTCACCAGCAGTACTGGACAGGGACGGAACACCGGGGAGCTGTTTTTT. Translated: CVTSSTGQGRNTGELFF.